This T cell receptor beta chain was identified in a study of OX40 agonist ivuxolimab in advanced cancers. Study-level information: The eligibility criteria allowed prior anti-PD-1, anti-PD-L1 or anti-CTLA-4 therapy, and 40% had some. Overall study results and limits: At doses 0.1 to 3.0 mg/kg, CD4+ and CD8+ clones expanded.

Per the germline V gene, CDR1 is MNHNS and CDR2 is SASEGT. CDR3 length: 13 amino acids. The V and J ends lost 3 bases and 6 bases respectively, with 10 bases between them. Profiling relied on immunoSEQ multiplex PCR, and the TCRdb table lists in-frame clones only, not all of them. The data show 40,000 to 50,000 clones, with around nine tenths seen just once and approximately 35% held by the top ten. About this clone itself: Its specificity is unknown.

The source material was CD4+ or CD8+ T cells sorted from blood, sampled in a trial of the OX40 agonist ivuxolimab. The chain employs TRBV6-1 and TRBJ2-3; D possibly corresponds to TRBD1 (5 bases). This receptor was identified in an adult with an advanced solid tumor such as melanoma, head and neck, liver or kidney cancer. The CDR3 coding sequence is TGTGCCAGCAGTGAGGTGGGGCTTGATACGCAGTATTTT. This translates into CASSEVGLDTQYF.